Described below is a single T cell receptor (beta chain) sequence and its context. What this receptor recognizes is not known. No per-base quality is available; no much larger clone lies one base away. This specimen's time point label, interpreted: cycle 4 day 1 (C4D1), after less than 7 weeks of nivolumab. Relapse after autologous stem cell transplantation had occurred in all trial patients, and cohorts A, B and C were distinguished by prior brentuximab vedotin exposure. The trial cohort included 55 to 65 patients with relapsed/refractory classical Hodgkin lymphoma, and each patient had a best overall response of complete response, partial response or progressive disease. Trial patients were treated with single-agent nivolumab in the multi-cohort phase II CheckMate 205 trial. An independent review committee assessed best overall response by applying the 2007 International Working Group response criteria. PBMCs from the trial were collected at three points: immediately before nivolumab initiation (C1D1), and during therapy at cycle 2 day 1 and cycle 4 day 1. Peripheral blood was collected in 8 mL Vacutainer Cell Preparation Tubes, from which PBMCs were isolated by centrifugation and then cryopreserved.

The cysteine opens and the phenylalanine closes a CDR3 of 15 amino acids. Only the CDR3 portion is preserved as DNA: 45 bases, with reading frame beginning at the first base. CDR1 and CDR2 were assigned from the germline V gene as SNHLY and FYNNEI. After removal of 11 bases from V and 1 base from J, the junction retains 10 bases not matched to a gene. Genomic DNA was isolated using the Qiagen DNeasy kit from unsorted PBMCs as well as from negatively selected CD4+ and CD8+ fractions. Using primers that anneal to V and J segments, immunoSEQ multiplex PCR amplified the TCR beta CDR3 regions. A synthetic immune receptor repertoire was used to minimize amplification bias, and remaining bias was computationally removed after sequencing. Per the original workflow: Custom Python scripts were used to quantify repertoire diversity as the Shannon entropy index. The unsorted, CD4+ and CD8+ repertoires were each analyzed separately, with the exception of combined analyses, where CD4+ and CD8+ sequences were merged in silico. Clonal expansion was defined as at least a 2-fold frequency increase after treatment relative to C1D1, with a pseudocount of 0.5 for undetected baseline clones. Singleton clones were defined as clones with 0 or 1 copy at C1D1, and non-singleton clones were defined as clones with 2 or more copies. Clones expanded in unsorted samples were assigned a CD4+, CD8+ or unknown annotation through matching of protein sequences in sorted samples from the same patient. Wilcoxon tests were applied to paired samples to test diversity changes from C1D1 to C4D1. This is the immuneACCESS table as TCRdb keeps it, with only in-frame sequences that have V and J called. A part of the clones is gone; compared with another copy, unresolved V genes explain less than half, and the rest is unexplained. V and J calls and clone size are those listed in that table; D and trimming were worked out from the DNA. This sample holds roughly 42,000 clones; 60% to 80% were observed only once. 2.6% of the sample goes to the ten largest clones.

The record originates from a study of PD-1 blockade in classical Hodgkin lymphoma (dated by TCRdb to 2018 to 2021). About the investigation overall: Nivolumab dosing was 3 mg/kg intravenously every 2 weeks, continuing until either disease progression or unacceptable toxicity. The study used CyTOF and TCR beta sequencing to define a peripheral blood immune signature of response to PD-1 blockade in classical Hodgkin lymphoma. Here is what the overall study found, with its caveats: Lower diversity was seen in patients whose nivolumab began less than 1 year after ASCT, and these patients were left out of later analyses so that immune reconstitution would not confound the results. The study was restricted to a single clinical trial cohort, and the causes of repertoire differences, possibly disease activity or prior therapy, were left undefined. Baseline diversity similar to that of newly diagnosed patients was observed in trial patients achieving complete response, whereas significantly lower diversity was observed in partial responders and progressors. A significant rise by C4D1 was seen in CD4+ but not CD8+ TCR diversity (p=0.0027 vs p=0.16), with the rise being most apparent in complete responders (p=0.02). Baseline TCR diversity was reported as lower in newly diagnosed patients than in healthy donors, and lower still in relapsed/refractory patients.

This receptor was obtained from a human donor with classical Hodgkin lymphoma. The sequence joins TRBV2 to TRBJ2-1, with 8 bases matching TRBD2. This material consisted of peripheral blood mononuclear cells (PBMCs), taken before the fourth cycle of nivolumab. The encoded CDR3 is CAPDRGGNSYNEQFF. Read as DNA, the sequence is TGTGCCCCAGACCGGGGGGGAAATTCCTACAATGAGCAGTTCTTC.